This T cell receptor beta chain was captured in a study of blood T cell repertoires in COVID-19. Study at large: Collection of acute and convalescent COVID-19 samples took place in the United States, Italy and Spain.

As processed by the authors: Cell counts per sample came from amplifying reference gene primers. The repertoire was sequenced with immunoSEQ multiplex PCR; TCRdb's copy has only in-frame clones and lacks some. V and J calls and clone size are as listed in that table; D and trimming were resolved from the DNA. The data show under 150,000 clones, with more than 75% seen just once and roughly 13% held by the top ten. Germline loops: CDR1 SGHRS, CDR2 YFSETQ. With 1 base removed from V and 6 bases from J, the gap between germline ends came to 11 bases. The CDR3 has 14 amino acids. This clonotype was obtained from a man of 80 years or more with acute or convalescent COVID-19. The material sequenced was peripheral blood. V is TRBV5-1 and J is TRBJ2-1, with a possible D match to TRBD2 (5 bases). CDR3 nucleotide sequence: TGCGCCAGCAGCTTGATGAGGGATAGCAATGAGCAGTTCTTC. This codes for CASSLMRDSNEQFF.